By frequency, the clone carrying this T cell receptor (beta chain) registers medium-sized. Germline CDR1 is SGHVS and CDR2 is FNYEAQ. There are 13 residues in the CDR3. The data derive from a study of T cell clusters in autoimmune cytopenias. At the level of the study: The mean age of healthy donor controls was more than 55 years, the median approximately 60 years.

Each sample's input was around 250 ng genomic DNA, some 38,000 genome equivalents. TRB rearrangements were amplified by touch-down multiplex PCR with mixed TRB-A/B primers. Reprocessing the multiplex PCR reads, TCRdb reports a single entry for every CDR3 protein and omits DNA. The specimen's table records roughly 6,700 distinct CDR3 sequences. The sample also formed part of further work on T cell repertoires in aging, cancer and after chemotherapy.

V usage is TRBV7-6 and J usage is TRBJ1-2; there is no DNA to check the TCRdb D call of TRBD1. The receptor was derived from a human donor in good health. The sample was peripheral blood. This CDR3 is CASSGEGADGYTF.